This T cell receptor beta chain derives from a study of shared clonotypes between healthy human individuals. Looking at the study overall: In total, the donors were a couple of women and a few men aged 18 to 49.

Clones were read by immunoSEQ multiplex PCR, and TCRdb kept only the in-frame ones, dropping some. The table includes over 800,000 clones, around 93% detected once. As defined, naive CD8 cells were CD45RO-negative and positively selected for CCR7, with terminally differentiated effector memory CD45RA+ cells excluded. Recent acute infections and vaccinations were absent in the healthy HIV-negative adult donors. Study-level results: Depth of sequencing was expected to influence donor clonotype sharing.

With 3 bases removed from V and 6 bases from J, the gap between germline ends came to 0 bases. This CDR3 has 9 residues. The germline gives CDR1 SGHDN, CDR2 FVKESK. With regard to this clone: Its antigen remains unidentified.

This TCR was sampled from a man aged 30 to 39 in good health. Sequencing used naive CD8+ T cells sorted from blood. The chain uses TRBV14 and TRBJ2-7; D gene uncertain. CDR3 coding DNA: TGTGCCAGCAGCCACGAGCAGTACTTC. Translating gives CASSHEQYF. Looking up the rest from reference TRBV14 and TRBJ2-7 gives the full variable domain: EAGVTQFPSHSVIEKGQTVTLRCDPISGHDNLYWYRRVMGKEIKFLLHFVKESKQDESGMPNNRFLAERTGGTYSTLKVQPAELEDSGVYFCASSHEQYFGPGTRLTVT.